This TCR beta chain was captured by sequencing in a study of T cell responses to AZD1222 COVID-19 vaccine. General observations from the study: Regions 160-218 and 743-854 dominated among vaccine-associated CD4 TCRs spanning spike.

TCRdb's table, derived via immunoSEQ multiplex PCR, lists solely in-frame clones and lacks some. Of about 120,000 clones in the sample, about 92% are singletons; the top ten hold about 14%. The germline gives CDR1 MNHEY, CDR2 SMNVEV (reference sequence). The CDR3 loop spans 14 amino acids. V gave up 3 bases and J gave up 4 bases, with 13 bases separating them. Note on this clone: What it binds is unknown.

The starting material was peripheral blood, obtained on day 0 of AZD1222 vaccination. This sequence originates from an adult in good health. The chain employs TRBV27 and TRBJ2-7; the D gene is possibly TRBD2 (6 bases). CDR3 sequence (DNA): TGTGCCAGCAGTTTGGGAGGTGGAGCTTACGAGCAGTACTTC. This sequence encodes CASSLGGGAYEQYF.